This T cell receptor (beta chain) was sequenced during a study of blood T cell repertoires in COVID-19. Participant reports of clinical history set cohort assignment. Sequenced by immunoSEQ multiplex PCR; TCRdb stores in-frame clones only, minus some. The sample contains 250,000 to 300,000 clones, roughly 93% of which appear only once. This CDR3 is 12 amino acids long. V lost 8 bases and J lost 5, with 10 bases in between. Germline V gene lookup returns CDR1 SGHAT and CDR2 FQNNGV. The clonotype comes from a woman in her forties with acute COVID-19. The chain joins TRBV11-2 to TRBJ2-1; D gene ambiguous. The sequencing sample was made of PBMCs or T cells enriched from blood (not recorded which). CDR3 nucleotide sequence: TGTGCCAGCGCGTACAGCAACAATGAGCAGTTCTTC. Residues: CASAYSNNEQFF.